These 7 T cell receptor beta chains share one sample of origin, sequenced in a study of T cells after somatic rescue of genetic block. Clones were sequenced by immunoSEQ multiplex PCR, and TCRdb holds only the in-frame ones, with some missing. The repertoire holds over 95,000 clones, about 90% seen once, with roughly 1.4% in the top ten. The sample was peripheral blood mononuclear cells (PBMCs). All receptors derive from a woman under 30.

This chain connects TRBV6-6 to TRBJ2-3; D unresolved. V gave up 2 bases and J gave up 2 bases, with 8 bases separating them. CDR1 and CDR2 from the germline V gene are MNHNY and SVGAGI (reference sequence). This CDR3 contains 14 residues. CDR3 protein: CASSYPDITDTQYF. In nucleotides, the CDR3 is TGTGCCAGCAGTTACCCCGACATCACAGATACGCAGTATTTT.

V is TRBV9 and J is TRBJ2-1, with 14 bases identical to TRBD2. CDR3 length: 18 residues. J gave up 0 bases and V 4 bases, and 6 bases lay outside the gene matches. The V gene's germline CDR1 is SGDLS and CDR2 YYNGEE. The CDR3 protein is CASSPGLAGDNSYNEQFF. CDR3 nucleotides: TGTGCCAGCAGCCCGGGACTAGCGGGGGACAACTCCTACAATGAGCAGTTCTTC. Variable domain in full (rest from reference TRBV9 and TRBJ2-1): DSGVTQTPKHLITATGQRVTLRCSPRSGDLSVYWYQQSLDQGLQFLIQYYNGEERAKGNILERFSAQQFPDLHSELNLSSLELGDSALYFCASSPGLAGDNSYNEQFFGPGTRLTVL.

The chain combines TRBV27 with TRBJ1-2; TRBD1 matches at 7 bases. Trimming removed 2 bases from V and 6 bases from J; junction bases left unmatched: 12. Germline CDR1 MNHEY, CDR2 SMNVEV (reference sequence). The CDR3 extends over 16 amino acids. The CDR3 here is CASSLNLARGVDGYTF. CDR3 sequence (DNA): TGTGCCAGCAGTTTAAACTTGGCCAGGGGGGTCGATGGCTACACCTTC.

Turning to this clone: Other DNA sequences within the sample encode an identical CDR3. The rearrangement joins TRBV9 to TRBJ2-1, with 13 bases lining up with TRBD2. The ends lost 4 bases at V and 10 bases at J; junction bases unmatched: 8. In germline, CDR1 is SGDLS, CDR2 YYNGEE. The CDR3 consists of 15 residues. CDR3 bases: TGTGCCAGCAGCCCCACTAGCGGGGGGGCCTTCGAGCAGTTCTTC. Translation: CASSPTSGGAFEQFF.

This clone was observed once. This chain links TRBV19 with TRBJ1-2, with 9 bases identical to TRBD1. The length of the CDR3 is 16 residues. V gave up 5 bases and J gave up 4 bases; unmatched junction bases: 11. Germline V gene lookup returns CDR1 LNHDA and CDR2 SQIVND (reference sequence). Here the CDR3 reads CASSPGGTGLPYGYTF. The CDR3 DNA is TGTGCCAGTAGTCCGGGAGGGACAGGGCTGCCCTATGGCTACACCTTC.

V usage is TRBV14 and J usage is TRBJ2-7; 10 bases line up with TRBD1. This CDR3 is 14 amino acids long. Germline lookup yields CDR1 SGHDN and CDR2 FVKESK. V lost 6 bases and J lost 4; bases outside the gene matches: 6. This CDR3 reads CASSYRTGGYEQYF. The CDR3 coding sequence is TGTGCCAGCAGTTATCGGACAGGGGGTTACGAGCAGTACTTC.

The chain is built from TRBV7-3 and TRBJ2-3; tentatively, D is TRBD2 (7 bases). V was trimmed by 5 bases and J by 8 bases, leaving 23 bases between them. This CDR3 spans 16 amino acids. Germline CDR1 and CDR2: SGHTA and FQGTGA. CDR3 sequence (DNA): TGTGCCAGCAGCCCTACGGGCGGGGGCTCTAGCGGTACGCAGTATTTT. Protein sequence: CASSPTGGGSSGTQYF.